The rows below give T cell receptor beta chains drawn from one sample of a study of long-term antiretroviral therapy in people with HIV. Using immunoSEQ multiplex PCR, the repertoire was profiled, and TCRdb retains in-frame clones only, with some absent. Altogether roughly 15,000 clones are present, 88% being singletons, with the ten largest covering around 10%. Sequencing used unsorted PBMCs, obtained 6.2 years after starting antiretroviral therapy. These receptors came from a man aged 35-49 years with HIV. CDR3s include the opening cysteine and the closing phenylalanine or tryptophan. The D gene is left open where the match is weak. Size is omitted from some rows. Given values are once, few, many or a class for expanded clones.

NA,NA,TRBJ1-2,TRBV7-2,TGTGCCAGCAGCTTAGCCGGGGGTAATGGCTACACCTTC,CASSLAGGNGYTF
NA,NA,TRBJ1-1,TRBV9,TGTGCCAGCAGACTCGGGGCGCGAAGACCTGAAGCTTTCTTT,CASRLGARRPEAFF
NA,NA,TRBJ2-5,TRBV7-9,TGTGCCAGCAGCTGGCAGGTTGGAGAAGAGACCCAGTACTTC,CASSWQVGEETQYF
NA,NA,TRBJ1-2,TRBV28,TGTGCCAGCACCTCCAGAAGCGGAGGGGCAGGGGGCTACACCTTC,CASTSRSGGAGGYTF
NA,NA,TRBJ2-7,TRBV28,TGTGCCAGCAGTTTCCCCCCCGGGGGGCCGTACGAGCAGTACTTC,CASSFPPGGPYEQYF
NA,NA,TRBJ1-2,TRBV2,TGTGCCCAGCAAGGACGAAGCTATGGCTACACCTTC,CAQQGRSYGYTF
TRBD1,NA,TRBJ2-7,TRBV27,TGTGCCAGCAGCTCCCCCGGGACAGGGCATTACGAGCAGTACTTC,CASSSPGTGHYEQYF
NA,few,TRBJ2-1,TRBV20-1,TGCAGTGCCGGAGGGTACAATGAGCAGTTCTTC,CSAGGYNEQFF
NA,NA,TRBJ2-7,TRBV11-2,TGTGCCAGCAGCCAAGGGGCATGGGAGCAGTACTTC,CASSQGAWEQYF
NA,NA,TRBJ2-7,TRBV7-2,TGTGCCAGCAGCTTCGGGTATGCGTTCGAGCAGTACTTC,CASSFGYAFEQYF
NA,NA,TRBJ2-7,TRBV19,TGTGCCAGTAGCAGGGCTAGGGGCTCCTACGAGCAGTACTTC,CASSRARGSYEQYF
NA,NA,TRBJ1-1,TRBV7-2,TGTGCCAGCAGCTTAGATTCCGGGGGGTACACTGAAGCTTTCTTT,CASSLDSGGYTEAFF
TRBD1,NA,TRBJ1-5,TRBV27,TGTGCCAGCAGTTTACAGGGGGATAGCAATCAGCCCCAGCATTTT,CASSLQGDSNQPQHF
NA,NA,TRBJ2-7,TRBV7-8,TGTGCCAGCAGCTTAGTGGCGACCCGGACCTACGAGCAGTACTTC,CASSLVATRTYEQYF
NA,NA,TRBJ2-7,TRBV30,TGTGCCTGGAGTGTGGGGACCAGCTCCTACGAGCAGTACTTC,CAWSVGTSSYEQYF
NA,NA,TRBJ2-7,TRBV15,TGTGCCACCAGCAGGGGGACGGGGATCTACGAGCAGTACTTC,CATSRGTGIYEQYF
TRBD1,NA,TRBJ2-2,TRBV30,TGTGCCTGGAGTTTCGGACAGGAATTTGTCCGGGAGCTGTTTTTT,CAWSFGQEFVRELFF
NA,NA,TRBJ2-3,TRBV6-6,TGTGCCAGCAGGCATACAGGGTTCACAGATACGCAGTATTTT,CASRHTGFTDTQYF
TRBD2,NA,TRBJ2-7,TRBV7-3,TGTGCCAGCAGCGCCAGCGGGATACCCTCGGGGGTGCAGTACTTC,CASSASGIPSGVQYF
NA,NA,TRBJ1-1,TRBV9,TGTGCCAGCAGCACCAGCAAGGGGGGGACTGAAGCTTTCTTT,CASSTSKGGTEAFF
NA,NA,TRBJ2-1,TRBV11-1,TGTGCCAGCAGCTCGAGCGGGTCCTACAATGAGCAGTTCTTC,CASSSSGSYNEQFF
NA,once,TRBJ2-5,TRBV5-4,TGTGCCAGCAGCAAAGGACAAGGTCAAGAGACCCAGTACTTC,CASSKGQGQETQYF
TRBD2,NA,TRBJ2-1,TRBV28,TGTGCCAGCAGTTTAGGACTAGCGGGTAATGAGCAGTTCTTC,CASSLGLAGNEQFF
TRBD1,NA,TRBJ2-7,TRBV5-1,TGCGCCAGCAGCTCGGGACAGGGGTTCTCCTACGAGCAGTACTTC,CASSSGQGFSYEQYF
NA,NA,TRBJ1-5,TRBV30,TGTGCCTGGAAAGGGATGGGACAGCCCCAGCATTTT,CAWKGMGQPQHF
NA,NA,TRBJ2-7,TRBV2,TGTGCCAGCAGCCAGGGGTCTATCTACGAGCAGTACTTC,CASSQGSIYEQYF
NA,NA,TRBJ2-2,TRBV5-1,TGCGCCAGCAGCTTGTCTGCCGGCCGACAAACCACCGGGGAGCTGTTTTTT,CASSLSAGRQTTGELFF
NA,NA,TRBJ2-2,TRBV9,TGTGCCAGCAGCGTAGTATCGGCAGGGTCAGGCGGGGAGCTGTTTTTT,CASSVVSAGSGGELFF
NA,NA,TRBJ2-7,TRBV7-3,TGTGCCAGCAGCCCCGGGCCCGCTTACGAGCAGTACTTC,CASSPGPAYEQYF
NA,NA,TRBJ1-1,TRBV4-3,TGCGCCAGCAGCCCCCAGGGGCGGGGGACTGAAGCTTTCTTT,CASSPQGRGTEAFF
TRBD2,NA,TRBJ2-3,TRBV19,TGTGCCAGTAGTATAGCCGCCGGGACTAGCGGGCGGACGCAGTATTTT,CASSIAAGTSGRTQYF
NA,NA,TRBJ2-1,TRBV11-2,TGTGCCAGCAGCTTAGAATTAGCGGACTCCTACAATGAGCAGTTCTTC,CASSLELADSYNEQFF
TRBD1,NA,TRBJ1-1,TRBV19,TGTGCCAGTAGTATACCGGGACAGGGAGGCACTGAAGCTTTCTTT,CASSIPGQGGTEAFF
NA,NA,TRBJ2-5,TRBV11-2,TGTGCCAGCACCGGGGACATGCAGACCCAGTACTTC,CASTGDMQTQYF
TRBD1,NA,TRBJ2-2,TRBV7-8,TGTGCCAGCAGCTTTGACAGGGTGAACACCGGGGAGCTGTTTTTT,CASSFDRVNTGELFF
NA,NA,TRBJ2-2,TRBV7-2,TGTGCCAGCAGCTTCTCGACCACCGGGGAGCTGTTTTTT,CASSFSTTGELFF
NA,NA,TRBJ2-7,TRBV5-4,TGTGCCAGCAGCTTGCCCGAGACAGCCTCCTACGAGCAGTACTTC,CASSLPETASYEQYF
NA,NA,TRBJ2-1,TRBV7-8,TGTGCCAGCAGCCAAAGACAGAGCTCCTACAATGAGCAGTTCTTC,CASSQRQSSYNEQFF
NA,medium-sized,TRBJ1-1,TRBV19,TGTGCCAGTAGTATAGATTATACGGGGAACACTGAAGCTTTCTTT,CASSIDYTGNTEAFF
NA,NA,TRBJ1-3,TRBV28,TGTGCCAGCAGTTATGGAGAAGCCTCTGGAAACACCATATATTTT,CASSYGEASGNTIYF
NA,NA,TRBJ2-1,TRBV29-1,TGCAGCGTGAAAAGCGGAAGCTCCTACAATGAGCAGTTCTTC,CSVKSGSSYNEQFF
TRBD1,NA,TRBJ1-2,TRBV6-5,TGTGCCAGCAGTACCAGGACAGGCGTGGAAGGCTACACCTTC,CASSTRTGVEGYTF
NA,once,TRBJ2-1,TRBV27,TGTGCCAGCACTTTAAGTGGGCTCATCAATGAGCAGTTCTTC,CASTLSGLINEQFF
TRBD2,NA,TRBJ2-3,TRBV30,TGTGCCTGGAGCGCTAGCGGCAACACAGATACGCAGTATTTT,CAWSASGNTDTQYF
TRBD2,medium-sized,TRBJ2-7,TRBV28,TGTGCCAGCAGAACGACTAGCGGGTCTTACGAGCAGTACTTC,CASRTTSGSYEQYF
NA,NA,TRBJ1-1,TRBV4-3,TGCGCCAGCAGCCAGAGGGGCACTGAAGCTTTCTTT,CASSQRGTEAFF
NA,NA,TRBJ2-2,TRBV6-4,TGTGCCAGCAGTTCCGGGGAGCTGTTTTTT,CASSSGELFF
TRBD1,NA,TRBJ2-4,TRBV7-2,TGTGCCAGCAGCTACGGACAGGGTAGCATTCAGTACTTC,CASSYGQGSIQYF
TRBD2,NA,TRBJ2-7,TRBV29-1,TGCAGCGTTTCCAGACTAGCTTCCTACGAGCAGTACTTC,CSVSRLASYEQYF
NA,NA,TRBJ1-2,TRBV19,TGTGCCAGTAGTATCCGAAGGGGCTATGGCTACACCTTC,CASSIRRGYGYTF
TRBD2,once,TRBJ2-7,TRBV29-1,TGCAGCGTCTTAGCGGGGACCTACGAGCAGTACTTC,CSVLAGTYEQYF
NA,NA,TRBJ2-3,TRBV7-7,TGTGCTAGCAGCCCGGACCAACAGGCTACTAGCACAGATACGCAGTATTTT,CASSPDQQATSTDTQYF
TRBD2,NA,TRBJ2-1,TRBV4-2,TGTGCCAGCAGCGTAGCGGGAGTGGATAATGAGCAGTTCTTC,CASSVAGVDNEQFF
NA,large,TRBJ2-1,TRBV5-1,TGCGCCAGCAGCTTGACCGCCTCGGGCAGCTCCTACAATGAGCAGTTCTTC,CASSLTASGSSYNEQFF
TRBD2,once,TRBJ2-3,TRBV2,TGTGCCACCTCAACTAGCGCCCTTAGCACAGATACGCAGTATTTT,CATSTSALSTDTQYF